Below, one T cell receptor (beta chain) is given with its context. These data are taken from a study of blood T cell repertoires in COVID-19. The data were produced by immunoSEQ multiplex PCR, yet TCRdb's version contains in-frame clones alone and is incomplete. This sample has approximately 210,000 clones; 92% occur once, and the top ten carry around 1.2%. The CDR3 runs 15 residues. Germline CDR1 reads MDHEN; CDR2 reads SYDVKM. The V segment lost 10 bases and the J segment 8 bases; nucleotides outside the gene matches: 16. Sample: peripheral blood. This TCR was sampled from a man aged 25-45 years with acute or convalescent COVID-19. The V and J genes are TRBV28 and TRBJ2-1, with 8 positions matching TRBD2. CDR3 region: CAIIRRGGHWDEQFF. The CDR3 DNA reads TGTGCCATCATACGCCGGGGGGGCCATTGGGATGAGCAGTTCTTC. Full variable domain (outside the CDR3, taken from reference TRBV28 and TRBJ2-1): DVKVTQSSRYLVKRTGEKVFLECVQDMDHENMFWYRQDPGLGLRLIYFSYDVKMKEKGDIPEGYSVSREKKERFSLILESASTNQTSMYLCAIIRRGGHWDEQFFGPGTRLTVL.